The 10 T cell receptor beta chains in this list originate from one sample, sequenced in a study of blood T cell repertoires in COVID-19. Here immunoSEQ multiplex PCR was the method, and the copy in TCRdb shows in-frame clones only, minus some. The sample records some 200,000 clones, 80% to 90% being singletons. The sequenced sample consisted of peripheral blood. These receptors were taken from a young man with active or convalescent COVID-19.

This chain links TRBV25-1 with TRBJ1-3; D is possibly TRBD1 (6 bases). The germline V and J ends were trimmed by 8 bases and 4 bases, with 21 bases remaining between them. The CDR3 consists of 16 residues. Germline loops: CDR1 MGHDK, CDR2 SYGVNS. The CDR3 loop reads CASGLTGTGPGNTIYF. DNA for the CDR3: TGTGCCAGCGGTTTGACAGGAACAGGGCCCGGAAACACCATATATTTT.

The V gene is TRBV29-1, the J gene TRBJ2-7; D unresolved. Germline V gene data show CDR1 as SQVTM and CDR2 as ANQGSEA. The CDR3 sequence is 11 residues long. V was clipped by 3 bases and J by 9 bases, with 12 bases between them. The CDR3 region has the DNA TGCAGCGTTGACGATGAGTTCGGGCAGTACTTC. It specifies CSVDDEFGQYF.

The chain combines TRBV12-3 or TRBV12-4 with TRBJ1-5; 9 bases fit TRBD1. The CDR3 spans 13 residues. V dropped 8 bases and J dropped 2; count of bases not matched to a gene: 1. CDR3 nucleotides: TGTGCCAGCCGGACAGGGGGCAATCAGCCCCAGCATTTT. This codes for CASRTGGNQPQHF.

The rearrangement joins TRBV11-2 to TRBJ1-5; D might be TRBD1 (5 bases). Deletions cut 5 bases from V and 4 bases from J, with 12 bases between. This CDR3 is built from 14 residues. Germline CDR1 and CDR2: SGHAT and FQNNGV. The CDR3 nucleotides read TGTGCCAGCAGCGAAGGGGTGGGGAATCAGCCCCAGCATTTT. Its protein product is CASSEGVGNQPQHF.

The CDR3 reads CASSPEGTGGRGKLFF. DNA of the CDR3: TGTGCCAGCAGTCCCGAGGGGACAGGGGGCAGGGGAAAACTGTTTTTT. This sequence joins TRBV27 and TRBJ1-4, with 12 bases matching TRBD1. The CDR3 has 16 residues. The germline V gene has CDR1 MNHEY and CDR2 SMNVEV (reference sequence). V shed 5 bases, J shed 10 bases, and the junction held 11 bases outside the gene matches.

The chain employs TRBV9 and TRBJ1-2, with a weak D call TRBD1 (5 bases). Trimming cost V 0 bases and J 6 bases, with 9 bases left between them. The germline V gene has CDR1 SGDLS and CDR2 YYNGEE. The length of the CDR3 is 13 residues. CDR3 DNA: TGTGCCAGCAGCGTAGCGCAGGGAAATGGCTACACCTTC. This translates into CASSVAQGNGYTF.

The chain links TRBV5-1 to TRBJ2-5, with D perhaps matching TRBD2 (5 bases). CDR1 SGHRS and CDR2 YFSETQ come from the germline V gene. Trimming stripped 1 base from V and 0 bases from J, with 10 bases between. This CDR3 is 15 amino acids long. CDR3 sequence: CASSLTGMYQETQYF. In DNA form, the CDR3 reads TGCGCCAGCAGCTTGACGGGAATGTACCAAGAGACCCAGTACTTC.

The rearrangement links TRBV10-1 to TRBJ2-2, with 7 bases lining up with TRBD2. The junction had 4 bases not matched to a gene; V was cut back by 6 bases and J by 0 bases. The CDR3 loop spans 15 amino acids. Germline CDR1 WNHNN, CDR2 SYGVQD (reference sequence). Here the CDR3 reads CASRPSGTNTGELFF. Here the CDR3 DNA reads TGCGCCAGCAGGCCTAGCGGAACGAACACCGGGGAGCTGTTTTTT.

The chain is built from TRBV9 and TRBJ2-1; TRBD2 matches 7 bases. V gave up 3 bases and J gave up 3 bases; unmatched junction bases: 6. The germline CDR1 and CDR2 sequences are SGDLS and YYNGEE. This CDR3 has 15 amino acids. CDR3 in DNA: TGTGCCAGCAGCGGGTCTAGCGGCTTCTACAATGAGCAGTTCTTC. This codes for CASSGSSGFYNEQFF.

The gene calls are TRBV25-1 and TRBJ1-1, with 9 nucleotides matching TRBD1. Germline values: CDR1 MGHDK, CDR2 SYGVNS. V lost 4 bases to trimming and J lost 5 bases; unmatched junction nucleotides: 8. There are 15 residues in the CDR3. The CDR3 DNA reads as TGTGCCAGCAGTGGGACAGGGGCATATTGGACTGAAGCTTTCTTT. This gives the protein CASSGTGAYWTEAFF.